This TCR beta chain is drawn from a study of human CD8 memory T cell subsets. In the case of this clonotype: Antigen specificity is unknown.

Study outcomes and limitations: When diversity was estimated with Chao1, stem-like memory T cells appeared more diverse than precursor exhausted T cells.

Germline V gene data show CDR1 as MRHNA and CDR2 as SNTAGT. This CDR3 contains 16 residues. Scientists made TCR beta libraries using UMI-labeled 5' RACE. In the authors' workflow: Functional CDR3 beta clonotypes numbered about 2,900 to 18,000 per TCR beta library. TCRdb reanalyzed the 5' RACE reads, giving one entry per CDR3 protein sequence and no DNA. None of the V and J calls come from the authors' own analysis; TCRdb made them. The data show roughly 7,000 distinct CDR3 sequences, and the top ten clones hold 20%. The receptor comes from a human donor in good health. Sequencing was performed on CD8+ T cells from PBMCs. The genes are TRBV6-4 and TRBJ2-2; TCRdb calls TRBD2, which cannot be checked without DNA. CDR3 in amino acids: CASSEGTSGSAGELFF.